This T cell receptor beta chain originates from a study of beta chain features in type 1 diabetes. Overall study results and limits: In all four CD4+ subsets, TCRB CDR3 length was significantly, moderately reduced in type 1 diabetes.

The CDR3 covers 14 residues. The V segment lost 5 bases and the J segment 6 bases; nucleotides outside the gene matches: 9. Germline CDR1 is SGHVS and CDR2 is FNYEAQ. The isolated RNA, all of it, was reverse transcribed, so expressed TCRB transcripts were what got sequenced. TCRdb keeps only in-frame clones here, not all; method: immunoSEQ multiplex PCR. The sample lists tens of thousands of clones, 30% to 40% occurring once. Note on this clone: The target antigen is unknown.

This TCR derives from a woman aged 18-30 years in good health. The specimen sequenced was stem cell memory CD4+ T cells from blood. The V and J genes are TRBV7-6 and TRBJ2-7, with TRBD2 matching 8 bases. The CDR3 DNA sequence: TGTGCCAGCAGCCCTTCCCCGGGGGGGGGCGAGCAGTACTTC. Translation: CASSPSPGGGEQYF.